This T cell receptor (beta chain) was captured by sequencing in a study of T cell responses to AZD1222 COVID-19 vaccine. Study-level points and caveats: Regions left unmutated in variants are reportedly the target of nearly half of spike-specific TCRs. CD4 TCRs associated with vaccination spanned spike, dominating at 160-218 and 743-854. Donors were chiefly white British, with a greater number of females, and clonal diversity was perhaps underestimated.

Data came from immunoSEQ multiplex PCR; TCRdb stores just in-frame clones and leaves some out. Of roughly 180,000 clones detected, 85% to 90% appear once; the ten largest clones hold 0.4% to 0.5%. As concerns this clone: Its specificity is not known.

Trimming shortened V by 1 base and J by 4 bases, and 10 bases separated the two germline ends. Germline CDR1 is LNHDA and CDR2 is SQIVND (reference sequence). The CDR3 has 14 residues. The receptor comes from an adult in good health. Sequencing was performed on peripheral blood, taken on day 0 of AZD1222 vaccination. The V call is TRBV19, the J call TRBJ1-2; D call uncertain. The CDR3 sequence: CASSIGHLSYGYTF. CDR3 bases: TGTGCCAGTAGTATAGGACACCTCAGCTATGGCTACACCTTC. The full variable domain, in which reference TRBV19 and TRBJ1-2 provide the parts outside the CDR3, is DGGITQSPKYLFRKEGQNVTLSCEQNLNHDAMYWYRQDPGQGLRLIYYSQIVNDFQKGDIAEGYSVSREKKESFPLTVTSAQKNPTAFYLCASSIGHLSYGYTFGSGTRLTVV.